This T cell receptor beta chain was retrieved from a study of blood T cells in healthy people across ages. Study results and caveats: Long-lived and aged donors differed, with more naive CD4+ cells and higher diversity in the long-lived. Donor CMV infection status was unknown, possibly confounding age-related changes in expanded clonotypes. Naive T cell percentage showed a strong correlation with TCR beta diversity.

Looked up from germline, CDR1 is SNHLY and CDR2 is FYNNEI. The CDR3 totals 15 residues. The ends were cut back, 3 bases at V and 6 bases at J, with 15 bases in the middle. Donor samples were obtained from healthy Caucasian individuals from Russia, aged about 6 to 100. This clonotype was counted between two and nine times. Its target is not known. A second PCR of roughly 7 to 11 cycles used a sample-barcoded 5' primer and a J-beta primer mix. One entry per CDR3 protein, called by TCRdb with MiXCR from the 5' RACE reads. The table includes 870,000 or so distinct CDR3 sequences, more than 25% detected once.

The rearrangement links TRBV2 to TRBJ1-5, with a possible D match to TRBD1 (6 bases). This TCR came from a woman over 75 in good health. The source material was blood. The CDR3 protein is CASSDSVGAGQPQHF. CDR3 nucleotides: TGTGCCAGCAGTGATAGTGTGGGGGCTGGTCAGCCCCAGCATTTT.